This T cell receptor beta chain was profiled in a study of shared clonotypes between healthy human individuals. Study-wide results and limits: Genetic and exposure-history diversity was limited by the few donors. Incomplete sequencing of sorted subsets was indicated by rarefaction despite large depth.

Data came from immunoSEQ multiplex PCR; TCRdb stores just in-frame clones and leaves some out. The sample includes 2 million or so clones, 95% of them seen just once. Germline CDR1 MNHEY, CDR2 SMNVEV (reference sequence). Trimming removed 8 bases from V and 8 bases from J, with 17 bases in between. The CDR3 covers 13 residues. In regard to this clone: Its antigen is as yet unknown.

Only Caucasian adults living in Nashville, Tennessee served as donors. The specimen was naive CD4+ T cells sorted from blood. Subset of the sample: CD45RA+ positively selected. The source of this sequence is a man aged 18 to 29 in good health. The chain joins TRBV27 to TRBJ2-3; D remains unclear. The CDR3 loop is CASQVEGWGTQYF. In DNA, the CDR3 is TGTGCCAGCCAGGTGGAAGGCTGGGGTACGCAGTATTTT.